Below, one TCR beta chain is given with its context. This clone was counted once. Its antigen is unknown. No qualities accompany the bases; no much larger clone lies one base away. In the first month after transplant, blood samples were collected up to 4 times, and after that at least monthly when available. The data originate from a study of graft-versus-host responses after intestinal transplantation (dated by TCRdb to the early 2020s). Describing the broader study: Multivisceral, liver-intestinal, or isolated intestinal transplants were received by the recipients. Rather than going through the commercial service, samples from a few later patients were sequenced in-house on an Illumina MiSeq and processed with MiXCR. Donor T cell macrochimerism was defined as a peak of at least 4% donor T cells among recipient peripheral blood mononuclear cells. Anti-thymocyte globulin induction was given to all recipients, followed by maintenance tacrolimus and steroids for approximately 3 years. To identify alloreactive clones, pre-transplant mixed lymphocyte reaction products were sequenced and compared with unstimulated pre-transplant donor and recipient T cells. After intestinal transplantation, graft-versus-host and host-versus-graft alloreactive T cell clones in the graft, circulation and bone marrow were tracked using bulk TCR-beta CDR3 sequencing. Of the 20 to 25 intestinal transplant recipients enrolled in the cohort, one of whom was a retransplant, a few patients without pretransplant specimens were excluded. The investigation overall reported the following: The conclusions were limited by the relatively low number and heterogeneity of the intestinal transplant patients. GvH clones were detected in recipient bone marrow, and some of these GvH clones were observed earlier in ileal mucosa or blood, consistent with an intestinal mucosal origin. In the allografts of patients with donor T cell macrochimerism, GvH to HvG T cell clonal ratios were high. Early after transplant, declines in HvG clones were associated with peak levels of circulating GvH clones.

According to the germline V gene, CDR1 reads SGHTA and CDR2 reads FQGNSA. Inclusive of the bounding cysteine and phenylalanine, the CDR3 is 14 residues long. Just the 42-base CDR3 DNA is kept, in frame starting at base 1. The V end loses 5 bases and the J end loses 5 bases, and a stretch of 13 bases separates them. Library creation used the immunoSEQ multiplex PCR assay. For most patients, genomic DNA was subjected to high-throughput TCR-beta CDR3 sequencing by Adaptive Biotechnologies. The original pipeline was this. Adaptive's ImmunoSEQ software supplied the TCR sequencing data for 18 patients, while MiXCR and VDJtools were used to process three other patients. Because the origin of CDR3 nucleotide sequences shared between donor and recipient could not be assigned, those sequences were removed. Alloreactive clones required at least 2-fold expansion over unstimulated cells and minimum CFSE-low frequency of 0.002% (template counts) or 0.001% (read counts). Clones detected in sequenced pre-transplant spleen, lymph node, or MLR CFSE-low populations of the donor or recipient were defined as mappable. The cumulative frequency of alloreactive clones was calculated as a percentage of all sequences, weighted by copy number. Imported from immuneACCESS, the table was reduced by TCRdb to in-frame sequences with V and J called. These copies leave out some clones; in studies compared against another copy, an unresolved V gene accounts for under half, and the cause of the remainder is not known. V and J calls plus clone size are reproduced from that table; the DNA served to infer D and trimming. The sample contains 77,000 or so clones, roughly 90% of them found a single time. The top ten clones comprise 0.55% to 0.75% of the sample.

The sequence joins TRBV7-2 to TRBJ1-5, with no reliable assignment of the D segment. The sequence was obtained from a human patient who received an intestinal transplant, so some T cells may come from the graft donor. The sample consisted of PBMCs, taken 98 days after intestinal transplantation. The DNA is TGTGCCAGCAGCCCCATCGGTCCCTATCAGCCCCAGCATTTT. It specifies CASSPIGPYQPQHF. The CDR3, completed at both ends by the reference TRBV7-2 and TRBJ1-5 genes, gives the full variable domain GAGVSQSPSNKVTEKGKDVELRCDPISGHTALYWYRQSLGQGLEFLIYFQGNSAPDKSGLPSDRFSAERTGGSVSTLTIQRTQQEDSAVYLCASSPIGPYQPQHFGDGTRLSIL.